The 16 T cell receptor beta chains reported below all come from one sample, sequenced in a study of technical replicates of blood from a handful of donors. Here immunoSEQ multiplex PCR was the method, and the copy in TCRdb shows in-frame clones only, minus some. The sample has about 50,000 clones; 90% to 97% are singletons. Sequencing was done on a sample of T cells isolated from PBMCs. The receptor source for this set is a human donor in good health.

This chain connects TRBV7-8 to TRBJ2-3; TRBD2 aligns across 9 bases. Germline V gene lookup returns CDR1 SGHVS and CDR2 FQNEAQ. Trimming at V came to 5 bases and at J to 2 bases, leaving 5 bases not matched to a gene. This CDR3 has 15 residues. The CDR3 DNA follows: TGTGCCAGCAGCCCCCTAGCGGGGCACACAGATACGCAGTATTTT. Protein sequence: CASSPLAGHTDTQYF. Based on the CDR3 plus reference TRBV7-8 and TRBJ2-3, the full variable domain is GAGVSQSPRYKVAKRGQDVALRCDPISGHVSLFWYQQALGQGPEFLTYFQNEAQLDKSGLPSDRFFAERPEGSVSTLKIQRTQQEDSAVYLCASSPLAGHTDTQYFGPGTRLTVL.

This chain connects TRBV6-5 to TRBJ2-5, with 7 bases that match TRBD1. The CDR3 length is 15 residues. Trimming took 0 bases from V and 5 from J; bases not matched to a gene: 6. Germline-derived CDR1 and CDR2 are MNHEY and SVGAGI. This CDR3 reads CASSYSGGYLETQYF. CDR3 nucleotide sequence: TGTGCCAGCAGTTACTCAGGGGGCTACCTGGAGACCCAGTACTTC.

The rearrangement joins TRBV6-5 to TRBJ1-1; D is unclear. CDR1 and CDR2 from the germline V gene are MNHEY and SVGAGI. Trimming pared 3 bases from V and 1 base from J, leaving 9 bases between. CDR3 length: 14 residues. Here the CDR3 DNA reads TGTGCCAGCAGTTATAGTGCGGGGAACACTGAAGCTTTCTTT. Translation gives CASSYSAGNTEAFF.

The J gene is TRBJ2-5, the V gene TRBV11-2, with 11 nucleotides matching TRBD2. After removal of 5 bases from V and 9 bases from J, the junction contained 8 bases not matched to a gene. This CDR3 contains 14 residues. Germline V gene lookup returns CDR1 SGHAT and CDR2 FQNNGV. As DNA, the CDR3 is TGTGCCAGCAGCCTTCTAGCGGGAGGAGGGGCCCAGTACTTC. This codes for CASSLLAGGGAQYF.

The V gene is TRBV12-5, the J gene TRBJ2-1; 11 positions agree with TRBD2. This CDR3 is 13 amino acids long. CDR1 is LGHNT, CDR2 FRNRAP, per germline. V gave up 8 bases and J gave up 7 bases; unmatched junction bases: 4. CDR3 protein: CASTGLADNEQFF. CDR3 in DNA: TGTGCTAGTACGGGACTAGCGGATAATGAGCAGTTCTTC. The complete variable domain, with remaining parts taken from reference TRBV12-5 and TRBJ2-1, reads DARVTQTPRHKVTEMGQEVTMRCQPILGHNTVFWYRQTMMQGLELLAYFRNRAPLDDSGMPKDRFSAEMPDATLATLKIQPSEPRDSAVYFCASTGLADNEQFFGPGTRLTVL.

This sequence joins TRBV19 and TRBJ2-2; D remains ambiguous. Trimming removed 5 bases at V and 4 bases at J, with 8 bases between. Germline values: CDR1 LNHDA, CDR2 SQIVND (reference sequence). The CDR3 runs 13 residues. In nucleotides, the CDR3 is TGTGCCAGTAGTGAACATCTCACCGGGGAGCTGTTTTTT. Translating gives CASSEHLTGELFF.

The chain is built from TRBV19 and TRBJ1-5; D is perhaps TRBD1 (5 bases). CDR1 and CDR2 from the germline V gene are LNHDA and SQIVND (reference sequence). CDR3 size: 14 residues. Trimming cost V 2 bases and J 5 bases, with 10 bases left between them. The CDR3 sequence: CASSIIQGDQPQHF. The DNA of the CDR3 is TGTGCCAGTAGTATAATCCAGGGTGATCAGCCCCAGCATTTT.

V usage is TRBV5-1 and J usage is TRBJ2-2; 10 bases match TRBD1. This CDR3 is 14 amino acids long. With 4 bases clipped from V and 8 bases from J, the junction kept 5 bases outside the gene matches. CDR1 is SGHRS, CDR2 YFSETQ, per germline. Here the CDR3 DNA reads TGCGCCAGCAGCGAGGGGACAGGGGCAGGGGAGCTGTTTTTT. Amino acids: CASSEGTGAGELFF.

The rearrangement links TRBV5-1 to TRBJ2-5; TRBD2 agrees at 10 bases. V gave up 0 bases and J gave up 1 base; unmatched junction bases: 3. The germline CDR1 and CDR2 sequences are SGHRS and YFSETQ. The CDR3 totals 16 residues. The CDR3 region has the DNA TGCGCCAGCAGCTTGGAACTAGCGGGGTTCCAAGAGACCCAGTACTTC. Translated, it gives CASSLELAGFQETQYF. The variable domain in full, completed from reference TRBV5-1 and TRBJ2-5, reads KAGVTQTPRYLIKTRGQQVTLSCSPISGHRSVSWYQQTPGQGLQFLFEYFSETQRNKGNFPGRFSGRQFSNSRSEMNVSTLELGDSALYLCASSLELAGFQETQYFGPGTRLLVL.

This chain's CDR3 is CAWSRGNSYEQYF. The DNA of the CDR3 is TGTGCCTGGAGCCGGGGGAACTCCTACGAGCAGTACTTC. This rearrangement joins TRBV30 to TRBJ2-7, with TRBD2 as a possible D gene (6 bases). Trimming removed 3 bases at V and 0 bases at J, with 9 bases between. Germline values: CDR1 GTSNPN, CDR2 SVGIG (reference sequence). The length of the CDR3 is 13 residues.

CDR3 sequence: CASLDRDRPYEQYF. The CDR3, as DNA: TGTGCCAGCCTAGACCGGGACAGACCCTACGAGCAGTACTTC. The chain combines TRBV27 with TRBJ2-7; the match to TRBD1 covers 7 bases. Trimming cost V 8 bases and J 2 bases; bases outside gene matches: 9. Germline-derived CDR1 and CDR2 are MNHEY and SMNVEV (reference sequence). The CDR3 loop spans 14 amino acids.

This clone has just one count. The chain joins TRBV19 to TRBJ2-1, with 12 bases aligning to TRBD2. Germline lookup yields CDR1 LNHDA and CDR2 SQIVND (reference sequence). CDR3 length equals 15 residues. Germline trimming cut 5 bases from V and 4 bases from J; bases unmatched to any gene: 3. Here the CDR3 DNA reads TGTGCCAGTAGTGCCGGGACTAGCGGGTACAATGAGCAGTTCTTC. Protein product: CASSAGTSGYNEQFF.

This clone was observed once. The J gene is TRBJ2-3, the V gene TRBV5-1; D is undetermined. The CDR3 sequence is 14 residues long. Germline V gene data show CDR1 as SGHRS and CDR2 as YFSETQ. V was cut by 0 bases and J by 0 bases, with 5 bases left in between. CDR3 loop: CASSLAVSTDTQYF. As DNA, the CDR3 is TGCGCCAGCAGCTTGGCAGTAAGCACAGATACGCAGTATTTT.

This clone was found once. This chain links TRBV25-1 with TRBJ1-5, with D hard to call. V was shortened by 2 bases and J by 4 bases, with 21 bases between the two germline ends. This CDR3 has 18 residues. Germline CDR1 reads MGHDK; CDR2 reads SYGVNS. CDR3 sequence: CASSEALNSGLNNQPQHF. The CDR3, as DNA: TGTGCCAGCAGTGAAGCCCTGAATTCAGGCCTTAATAATCAGCCCCAGCATTTT.

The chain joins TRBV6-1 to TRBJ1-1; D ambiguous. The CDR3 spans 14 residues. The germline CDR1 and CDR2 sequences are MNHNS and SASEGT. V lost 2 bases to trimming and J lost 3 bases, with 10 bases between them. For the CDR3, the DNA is TGTGCCAGCAGTGAATTCCAACTTTACACTGAAGCTTTCTTT. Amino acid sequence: CASSEFQLYTEAFF.

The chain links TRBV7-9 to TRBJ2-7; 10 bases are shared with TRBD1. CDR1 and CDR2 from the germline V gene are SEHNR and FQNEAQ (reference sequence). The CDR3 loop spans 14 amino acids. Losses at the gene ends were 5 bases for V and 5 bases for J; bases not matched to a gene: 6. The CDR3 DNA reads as TGTGCCAGCAGCCCGAGGACAGGGGGAAACGAGCAGTACTTC. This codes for CASSPRTGGNEQYF.